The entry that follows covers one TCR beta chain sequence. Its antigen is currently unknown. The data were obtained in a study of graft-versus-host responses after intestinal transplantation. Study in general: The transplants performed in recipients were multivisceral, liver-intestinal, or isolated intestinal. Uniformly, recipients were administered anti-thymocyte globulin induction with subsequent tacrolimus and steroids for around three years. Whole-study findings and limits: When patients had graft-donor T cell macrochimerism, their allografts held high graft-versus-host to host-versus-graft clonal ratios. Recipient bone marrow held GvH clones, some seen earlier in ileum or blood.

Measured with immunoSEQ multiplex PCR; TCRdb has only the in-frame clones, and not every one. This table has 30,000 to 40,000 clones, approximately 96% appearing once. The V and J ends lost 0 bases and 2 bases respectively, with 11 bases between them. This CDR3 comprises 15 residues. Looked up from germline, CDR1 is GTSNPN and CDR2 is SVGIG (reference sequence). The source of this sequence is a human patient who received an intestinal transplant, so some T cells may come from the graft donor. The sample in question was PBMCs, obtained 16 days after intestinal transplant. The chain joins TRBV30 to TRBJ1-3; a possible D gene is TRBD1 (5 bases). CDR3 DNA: TGTGCCTGGAGTGTAGGGGCGGCCACTGGAAACACCATATATTTT. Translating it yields CAWSVGAATGNTIYF. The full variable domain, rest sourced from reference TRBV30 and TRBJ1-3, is SQTIHQWPATLVQPVGSPLSLECTVEGTSNPNLYWYRQAAGRGLQLLFYSVGIGQISSEVPQNLSASRPQDRQFILSSKKLLLSDSGFYLCAWSVGAATGNTIYFGEGSWLTVV.